This T cell receptor beta chain was sequenced in a study of a mutant IDH1 vaccine in newly diagnosed glioma. Study summary: Beforehand, treatment had been radiotherapy, temozolomide, or both; the majority received both.

Time point indicated: week 11, during vaccination. Vaccination used 300 ug of mutant IDH1 20-mer peptide per dose, with topical imiquimod. To note about this clone: Its target is not known.

Produced via immunoSEQ multiplex PCR; TCRdb's table is partial and in-frame only. This sample carries about 32,000 clones, roughly 78% of them seen once, and the ten largest clones take approximately 24%. V lost 4 bases and J 3 bases, leaving 14 bases between the germline ends. CDR1 SGHRS and CDR2 YFSETQ come from the germline V gene. This CDR3 region has 14 residues. This TCR was recovered from a man aged 25-45 years with glioma. The chain couples TRBV5-1 to TRBJ2-7; tentative D call: TRBD2 (5 bases). Sequenced material: PBMCs, taken from a glioma patient whose treatment included an IDH1 peptide vaccine. CDR3 loop: CASSTRTDYYEQYF. CDR3 DNA sequence: TGCGCCAGCAGCACGCGGACTGACTACTACGAGCAGTACTTC.